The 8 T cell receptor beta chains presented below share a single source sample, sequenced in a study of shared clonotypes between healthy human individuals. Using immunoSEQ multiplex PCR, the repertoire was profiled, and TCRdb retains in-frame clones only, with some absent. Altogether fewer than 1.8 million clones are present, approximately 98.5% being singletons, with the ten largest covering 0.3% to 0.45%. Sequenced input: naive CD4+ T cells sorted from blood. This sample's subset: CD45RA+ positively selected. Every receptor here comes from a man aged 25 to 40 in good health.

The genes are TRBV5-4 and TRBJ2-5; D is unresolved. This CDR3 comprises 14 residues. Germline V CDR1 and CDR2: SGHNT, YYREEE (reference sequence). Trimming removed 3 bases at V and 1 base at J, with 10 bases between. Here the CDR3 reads CASSSNPAQETQYF. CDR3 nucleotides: TGTGCCAGCAGCTCAAACCCTGCCCAAGAGACCCAGTACTTC.

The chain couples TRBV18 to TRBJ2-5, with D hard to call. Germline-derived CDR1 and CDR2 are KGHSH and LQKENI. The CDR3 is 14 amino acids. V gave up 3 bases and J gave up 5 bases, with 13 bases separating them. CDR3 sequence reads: CASSPIRSRETQYF. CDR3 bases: TGTGCCAGCTCACCGATCAGGTCGAGGGAGACCCAGTACTTC.

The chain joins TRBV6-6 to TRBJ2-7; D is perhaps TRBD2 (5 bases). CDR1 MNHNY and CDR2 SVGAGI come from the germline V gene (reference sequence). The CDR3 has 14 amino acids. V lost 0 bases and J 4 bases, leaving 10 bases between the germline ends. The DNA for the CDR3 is TGTGCCAGCAGTTACTCGAAGTCGGGATACGAGCAGTACTTC. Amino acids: CASSYSKSGYEQYF.

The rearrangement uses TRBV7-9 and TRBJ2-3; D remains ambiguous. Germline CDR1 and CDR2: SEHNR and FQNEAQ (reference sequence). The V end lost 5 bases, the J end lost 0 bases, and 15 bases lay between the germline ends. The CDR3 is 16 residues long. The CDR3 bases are TGTGCCAGCAGCCCACCAGTAGTTCAGAGCACAGATACGCAGTATTTT. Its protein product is CASSPPVVQSTDTQYF.

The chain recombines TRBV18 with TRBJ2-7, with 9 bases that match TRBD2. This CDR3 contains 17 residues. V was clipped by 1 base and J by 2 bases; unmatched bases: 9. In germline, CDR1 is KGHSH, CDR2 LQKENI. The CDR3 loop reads CASSPRLTSGKAYEQYF. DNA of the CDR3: TGTGCCAGCTCACCACGACTGACTAGCGGTAAAGCCTACGAGCAGTACTTC.

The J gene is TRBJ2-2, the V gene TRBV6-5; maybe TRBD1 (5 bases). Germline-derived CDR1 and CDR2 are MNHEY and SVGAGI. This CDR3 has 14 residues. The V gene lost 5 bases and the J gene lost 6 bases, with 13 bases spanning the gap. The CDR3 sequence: CASSNPGIPGELFF. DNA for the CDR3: TGTGCCAGCAGTAACCCAGGGATCCCCGGGGAGCTGTTTTTT.

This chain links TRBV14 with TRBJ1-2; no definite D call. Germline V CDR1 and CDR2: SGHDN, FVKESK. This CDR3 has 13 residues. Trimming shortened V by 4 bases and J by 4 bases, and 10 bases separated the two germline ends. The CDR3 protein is CASSLGSTYGYTF. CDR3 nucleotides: TGTGCCAGCAGCCTAGGATCAACCTATGGCTACACCTTC.

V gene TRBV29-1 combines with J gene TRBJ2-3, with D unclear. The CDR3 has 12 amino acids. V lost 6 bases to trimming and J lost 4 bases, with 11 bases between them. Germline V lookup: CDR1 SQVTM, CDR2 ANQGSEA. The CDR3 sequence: CSVLGRADTQYF. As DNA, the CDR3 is TGCAGCGTACTCGGACGAGCAGATACGCAGTATTTT.